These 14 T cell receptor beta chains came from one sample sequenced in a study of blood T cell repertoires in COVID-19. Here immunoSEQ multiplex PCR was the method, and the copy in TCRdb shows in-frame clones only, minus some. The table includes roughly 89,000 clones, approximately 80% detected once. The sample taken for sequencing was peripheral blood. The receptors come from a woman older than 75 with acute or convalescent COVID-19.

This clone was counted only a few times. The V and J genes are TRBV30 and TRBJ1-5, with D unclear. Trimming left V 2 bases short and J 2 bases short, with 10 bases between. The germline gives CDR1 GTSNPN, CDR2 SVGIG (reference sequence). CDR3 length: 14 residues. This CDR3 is CAWSSSGGNQPQHF. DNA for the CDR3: TGTGCCTGGAGTTCTTCTGGAGGCAATCAGCCCCAGCATTTT.

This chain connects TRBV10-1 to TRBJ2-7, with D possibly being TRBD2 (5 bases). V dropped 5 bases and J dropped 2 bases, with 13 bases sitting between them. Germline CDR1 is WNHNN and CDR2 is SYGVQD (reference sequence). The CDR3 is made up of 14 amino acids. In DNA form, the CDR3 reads TGCGCCAGCAGTCCGTGGCCGGGGACCTACGAGCAGTACTTC. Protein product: CASSPWPGTYEQYF.

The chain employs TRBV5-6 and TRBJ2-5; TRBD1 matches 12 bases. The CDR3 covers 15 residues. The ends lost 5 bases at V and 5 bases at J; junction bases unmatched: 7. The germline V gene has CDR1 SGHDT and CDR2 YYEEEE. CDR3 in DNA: TGTGCCAGCAGGGCCGGGACAGGGGGCATGGAGACCCAGTACTTC. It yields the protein CASRAGTGGMETQYF.

CDR3 bases: TGTGCCAGCAGTTACCCCCCCGGCAGGGCCGCCTACAATGAGCAGTTCTTC. Translated: CASSYPPGRAAYNEQFF. The rearrangement joins TRBV28 to TRBJ2-1; the D gene is possibly TRBD1 (5 bases). The CDR3 consists of 17 residues. CDR1 is MDHEN, CDR2 SYDVKM, per germline. V shed 4 bases and J shed 2 bases, with 18 bases lying between them.

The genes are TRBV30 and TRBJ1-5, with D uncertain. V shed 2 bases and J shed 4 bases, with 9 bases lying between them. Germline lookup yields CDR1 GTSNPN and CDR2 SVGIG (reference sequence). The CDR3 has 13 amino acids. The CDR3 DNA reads TGTGCCTGGAGTCGGCAGGTGAATCAGCCCCAGCATTTT. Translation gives CAWSRQVNQPQHF.

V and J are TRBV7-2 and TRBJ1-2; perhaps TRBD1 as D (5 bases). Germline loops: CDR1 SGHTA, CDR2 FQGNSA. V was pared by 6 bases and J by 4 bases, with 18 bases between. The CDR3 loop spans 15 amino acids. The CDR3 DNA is TGTGCCAGCAGTGTACCGTCAGGGAGGACCTATGGCTACACCTTC. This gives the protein CASSVPSGRTYGYTF.

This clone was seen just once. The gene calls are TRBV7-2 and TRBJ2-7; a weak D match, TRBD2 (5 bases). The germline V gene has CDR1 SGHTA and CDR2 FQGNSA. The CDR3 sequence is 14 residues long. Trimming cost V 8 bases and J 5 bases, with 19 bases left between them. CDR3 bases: TGTGCCAGCGAACCCGACTTCGGGGTCCACGAGCAGTACTTC. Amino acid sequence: CASEPDFGVHEQYF.

In nucleotides, the CDR3 is TGTGCCAGCTTCAAGCGGGGCGAATCGGGTAGCAATCAGCCCCAGCATTTT. Protein sequence: CASFKRGESGSNQPQHF. V and J are TRBV18 and TRBJ1-5, with TRBD1 as a possible D gene (5 bases). Germline V gives CDR1 KGHSH, CDR2 LQKENI. This CDR3 comprises 17 residues. V lost 7 bases, J lost 0 bases, and 19 bases lay in between.

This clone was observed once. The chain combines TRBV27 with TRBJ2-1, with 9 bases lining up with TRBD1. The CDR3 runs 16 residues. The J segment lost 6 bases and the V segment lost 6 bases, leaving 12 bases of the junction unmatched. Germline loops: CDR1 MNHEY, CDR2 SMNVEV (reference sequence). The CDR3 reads CASSRTGTGISNEQFF. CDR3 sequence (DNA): TGTGCCAGCAGCCGTACCGGGACAGGGATCTCCAATGAGCAGTTCTTC.

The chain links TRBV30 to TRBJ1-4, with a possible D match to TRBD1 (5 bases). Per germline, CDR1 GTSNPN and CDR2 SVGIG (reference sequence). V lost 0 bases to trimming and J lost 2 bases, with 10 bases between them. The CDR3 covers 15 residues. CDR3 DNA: TGTGCCTGGAGTGTCCGGGGGGGGACTAATGAAAAACTGTTTTTT. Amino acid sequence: CAWSVRGGTNEKLFF.

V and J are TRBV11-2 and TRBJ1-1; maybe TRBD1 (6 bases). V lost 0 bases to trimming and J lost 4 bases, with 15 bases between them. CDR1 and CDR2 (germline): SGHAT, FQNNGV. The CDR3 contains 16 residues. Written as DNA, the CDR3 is TGTGCCAGCAGCTTAGACAGGATGGGCAGGGGCACTGAAGCTTTCTTT. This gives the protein CASSLDRMGRGTEAFF.

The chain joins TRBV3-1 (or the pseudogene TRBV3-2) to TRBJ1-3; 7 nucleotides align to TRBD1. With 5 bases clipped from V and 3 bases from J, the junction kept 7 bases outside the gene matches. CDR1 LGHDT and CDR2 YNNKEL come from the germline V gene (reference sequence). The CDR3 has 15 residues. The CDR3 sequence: CASSTRQGGGNTIYF. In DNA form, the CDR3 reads TGTGCCAGCAGCACCCGACAGGGTGGTGGAAACACCATATATTTT.

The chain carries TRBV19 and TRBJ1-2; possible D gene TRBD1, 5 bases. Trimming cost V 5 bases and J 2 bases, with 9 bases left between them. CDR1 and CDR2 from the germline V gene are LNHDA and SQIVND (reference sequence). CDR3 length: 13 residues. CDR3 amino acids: CASSLDKNYGYTF. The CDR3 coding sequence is TGTGCCAGTAGTTTGGACAAAAACTATGGCTACACCTTC.

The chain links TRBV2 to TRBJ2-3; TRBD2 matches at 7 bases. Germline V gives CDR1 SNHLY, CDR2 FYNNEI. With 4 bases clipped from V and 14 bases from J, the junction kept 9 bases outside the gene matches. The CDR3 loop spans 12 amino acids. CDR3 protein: CASSVGLPRTYF. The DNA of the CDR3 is TGTGCCAGCAGTGTGGGACTACCCCGCACGTATTTT.